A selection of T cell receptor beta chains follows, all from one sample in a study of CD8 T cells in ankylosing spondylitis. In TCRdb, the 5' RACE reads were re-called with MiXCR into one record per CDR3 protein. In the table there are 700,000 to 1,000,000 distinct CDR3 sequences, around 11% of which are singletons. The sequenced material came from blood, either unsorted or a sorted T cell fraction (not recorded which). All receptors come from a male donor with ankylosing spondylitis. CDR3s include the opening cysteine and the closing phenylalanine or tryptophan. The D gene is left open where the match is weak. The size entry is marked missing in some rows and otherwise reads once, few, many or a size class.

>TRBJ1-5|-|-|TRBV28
CASSLSVMGLLSNQPQHF
TGTGCCAGCAGTTTATCGGTCATGGGGCTCCTTAGCAATCAGCCCCAGCATTTT
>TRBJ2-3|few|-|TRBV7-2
CASSFGEADTQYF
TGTGCCAGCAGCTTCGGGGAGGCAGATACGCAGTATTTT
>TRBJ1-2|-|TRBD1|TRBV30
CARDRNGNTNYGYTF
TGTGCCAGGGACAGAAACGGCAATACTAACTATGGCTACACCTTC
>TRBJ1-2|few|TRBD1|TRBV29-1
CSVGTGANYGYTF
TGCAGCGTCGGGACAGGGGCTAACTATGGCTACACCTTC
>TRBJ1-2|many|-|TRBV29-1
CSAADSFFYGYTF
TGCAGCGCCGCCGACTCATTCTTCTATGGCTACACCTTC
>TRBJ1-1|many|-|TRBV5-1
CASSLGGNTEAFF
TGCGCCAGCAGCTTGGGGGGGAACACTGAAGCTTTCTTT
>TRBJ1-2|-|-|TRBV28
CASSLPENYGYTF
TGTGCCAGCAGTTTGCCGGAAAACTATGGCTACACCTTC
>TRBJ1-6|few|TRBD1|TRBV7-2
CASSSRTGRGNSPLHF
TGTGCCAGCAGCTCTAGGACAGGGCGGGGGAATTCACCCCTCCACTTT
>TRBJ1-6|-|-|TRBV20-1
CSASHRWGNSPLHF
TGCAGTGCTAGCCATCGGTGGGGTAATTCACCCCTCCACTTT
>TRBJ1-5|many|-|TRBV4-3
CASSRGLLSNQPQHF
TGCGCCAGCAGCCGGGGCCTCCTTAGCAATCAGCCCCAGCATTTT
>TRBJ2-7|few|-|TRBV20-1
CSANRNFGPGYEQYF
TGCAGTGCAAATCGGAATTTCGGGCCTGGGTACGAGCAGTACTTC
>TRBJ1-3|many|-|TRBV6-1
CASSPRHSGNTIYF
TGTGCCAGCAGCCCCAGGCACTCTGGAAACACCATATATTTT
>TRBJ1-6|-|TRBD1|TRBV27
CASRPDRGNSPLHF
TGTGCCAGCAGACCCGACAGGGGAAATTCACCCCTCCACTTT
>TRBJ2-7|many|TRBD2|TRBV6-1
CASRSPGLGAREQYF
TGTGCCAGCAGGAGTCCGGGACTAGGGGCTCGGGAGCAGTACTTC
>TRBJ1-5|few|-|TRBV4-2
CASSQGSHQPQHF
TGTGCCAGCAGCCAAGGCAGTCATCAGCCCCAGCATTTT
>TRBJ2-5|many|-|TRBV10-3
CAISLSAETQYF
TGTGCCATCAGTTTAAGTGCAGAGACCCAGTACTTC
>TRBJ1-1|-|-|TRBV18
CASSPPWPTVGSTEAFF
TGTGCCAGCTCACCACCGTGGCCGACGGTCGGTAGCACTGAAGCTTTCTTT
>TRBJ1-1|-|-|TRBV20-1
CSVPSGTHNMNTEAFF
TGCAGTGTTCCTTCCGGGACGCATAATATGAACACTGAAGCTTTCTTT
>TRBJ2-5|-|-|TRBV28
CASSFSFRTAQETQYF
TGTGCCAGCAGTTTCTCATTCCGGACAGCGCAAGAGACCCAGTACTTC
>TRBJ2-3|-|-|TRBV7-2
CASSEGGADTQYF
TGTGCCAGCAGCGAGGGGGGAGCAGATACGCAGTATTTT
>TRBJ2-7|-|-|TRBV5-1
CASSLVVQGGEQYF
TGCGCCAGCAGCTTGGTGGTACAGGGCGGCGAGCAGTACTTC
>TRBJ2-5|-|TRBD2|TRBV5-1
CASSLGLAGKMGETQYF
TGCGCCAGCAGCTTGGGACTAGCGGGAAAAATGGGGGAGACCCAGTACTTC
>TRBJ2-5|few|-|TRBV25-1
CASSDRQTQETQYF
TGTGCCAGCAGTGACCGTCAGACACAAGAGACCCAGTACTTC
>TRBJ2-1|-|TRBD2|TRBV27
CASSTGTSGVDEQFF
TGTGCCAGCAGTACCGGGACTAGCGGTGTGGATGAGCAGTTCTTC